This T cell receptor beta chain was captured by sequencing in a study of vaccination effects on CD4 cells after COVID-19 (dated by TCRdb to 2022 to 2024). Notes on the research overall: Across the study, the median time from the second dose to post-vaccine sampling was 72 days (range 14 to 241). SARS-CoV-2 spike-specific CD4+ TCR repertoires were compared before and after mRNA vaccination in COVID-19 convalescent patients and in infection-naive vaccine recipients. Altogether, some ten COVID-19 convalescent patients and several SARS-CoV-2-naive healthy vaccine recipients made up the full study. The Oncomine TCR Beta short-read assay on an Illumina iSeq 100 was used to sequence cultures from other donors in the study.

Looking up the germline V gene yields CDR1 SGDLS and CDR2 YYNGEE. The CDR3 starts with the cysteine, ends with the phenylalanine, and has 15 residues. Only the CDR3 portion is preserved as DNA: 45 bases, with reading frame beginning at the first base. Between the V and J ends, shortened by 4 bases and 8 bases respectively, the junction contains 21 bases. Comments on this clone: There is no known antigen for this receptor. Nothing much larger sits one base from this clone, and base qualities are not available.

In the ViraFEST assay, PBMC were stimulated with viral peptide pools, and TCR sequencing was then used to find antigen-specific CD4+ T cell clonotypes based on their expansion. After approximately eleven days of culture, CD4+ T cells were isolated with the EasySep CD4+ T cell isolation kit. Each participant got two doses of an mRNA SARS-CoV-2 vaccine, either BNT162b2 or mRNA-1273. Negative nucleocapsid antibody results before and after vaccination confirmed that the healthy vaccine recipients had no prior SARS-CoV-2 infection. Each well held over 1.5 million PBMC cultured in IMDM containing approximately 5.2% human AB serum, around 10 IU/ml IL-2 and gentamicin, along with 8 to 10 ug/ml peptides. On days 3 and 7, half of the culture medium was replaced with fresh IL-2-containing medium. Unless noted otherwise, every peptide stimulation condition was cultured in triplicate wells. Using Ficoll-Paque Plus gradient centrifugation, PBMC were separated from whole blood and then either used fresh or cryopreserved at -140C. Overlapping peptide pools spanned the spike proteins of SARS-CoV-2 and the common cold coronaviruses HCoV-NL63, HCoV-OC43 and HCoV-229E. The QIAamp micro DNA kit was used to extract genomic DNA from the cultured CD4+ T cells.

What the research found in general, with its limitations: In healthy vaccine recipients, vaccine-induced clones were almost all SARS-CoV-2 mono-reactive, with only 1 of 255 being cross-reactive with common cold coronaviruses. At late post-vaccination timepoints, both infection-induced and vaccine-induced clones showed marked clonal contraction, consistent with waning T cell responses. Only a small number of convalescent patients were included, and no early post-infection timepoints were available, which limited the study.

The library was obtained by the immunoSEQ multiplex PCR assay. DNA from the cultured and isolated CD4+ T cells underwent TCR beta CDR3 sequencing. In the source study's methods: The analysis removed non-productive TCR sequences, trimmed reads to the CDR3 region, and retained only CDR3s that were 7 or more amino acids long. Antigen-specific clonotypes were identified with the MANAFEST web app by comparing expansion in peptide wells against reference cultures. To be called positive, a clone needed expansion at FDR<0.05 compared with the reference and with all other wells, an odds ratio greater than 5, and a frequency greater than 0.1% in two replicate wells. A clonotype was defined as cross-reactive if the clonotype was significantly expanded both in SARS-CoV-2 spike wells and in at least one common cold coronavirus spike condition. Using the stringdist R package, CDR3 similarity was measured by Levenshtein distance, and unrooted trees were constructed with ape in R 3.6.1. TCRdb holds this immuneACCESS table with in-frame rearrangements only. Some clones are missing; in checked studies, unresolved V genes explain under half, and the rest has no known cause. Clonal size and the V and J genes are those of that table, whereas D and trimming came from the DNA. The sample yields around 15,000 clones; about 80% were counted once. Approximately 20% of the sample goes to the ten largest clones.

The V and J genes are TRBV9 and TRBJ1-2; TRBD1 could be the D gene, as 5 bases match. The TCR originated in a human donor who received a COVID-19 vaccine. Sequenced material: CD4+ T cells from PBMCs cultured with HCoV-NL63 spike peptides, taken after COVID-19 vaccination. Read against the paper, the sample's cell subset or site label means: HCoV-NL63 spike overlapping peptide pool stimulation. At the DNA level, the sequence is TGTGCCAGCAGCTCTGTGGGGGAGCAGCAGGAGGGCTACACCTTC. It specifies CASSSVGEQQEGYTF. With the portions outside the CDR3 filled from the reference TRBV9 and TRBJ1-2 genes, the complete variable region becomes DSGVTQTPKHLITATGQRVTLRCSPRSGDLSVYWYQQSLDQGLQFLIQYYNGEERAKGNILERFSAQQFPDLHSELNLSSLELGDSALYFCASSSVGEQQEGYTFGSGTRLTVV.